One sample yielded the 27 T cell receptor beta chains listed below, sequenced in a study of control samples from healthy donors and cancer patients. TCRdb keeps only in-frame clones here, not all; method: immunoSEQ multiplex PCR. Here the sample spans some 90,000 clones, about 85% being singletons. Sequenced material: blood. The receptors were gathered from a woman in her fifties or sixties in good health.

The rearrangement joins TRBV29-1 to TRBJ2-5, with D tentatively TRBD2 (6 bases). The germline CDR1 and CDR2 sequences are SQVTM and ANQGSEA. Trimming took off 7 bases at V and 5 bases at J, with 14 bases between the two ends. The CDR3 length is 12 residues. The DNA of the CDR3 is TGCAGCGGCGGGGCGCGGGACGAGACCCAGTACTTC. Translating gives CSGGARDETQYF.

The V and J genes are TRBV7-2 and TRBJ2-3; 11 bases agree with TRBD2. CDR3 length: 15 residues. The V segment lost 3 bases and the J segment 3 bases; nucleotides outside the gene matches: 2. Per the germline V gene, CDR1 is SGHTA and CDR2 is FQGNSA. The CDR3 protein is CASSFSGGATDTQYF. The DNA of the CDR3 is TGTGCCAGCAGCTTTAGCGGGGGGGCGACAGATACGCAGTATTTT.

The chain combines TRBV12-3 or TRBV12-4 with TRBJ2-1; D is unresolved. Trimming cost V 8 bases and J 5 bases, with 13 bases left between them. The CDR3 spans 13 residues. The CDR3 reads CASLDSINNEQFF. In DNA form, the CDR3 reads TGTGCCAGCTTAGATTCTATCAACAATGAGCAGTTCTTC.

The table lists this clone with a count of one. The genes are TRBV7-9 and TRBJ2-1; D unclear. Deletions cut 6 bases from V and 5 bases from J, with 11 bases between. There are 13 residues in the CDR3. The germline V gene has CDR1 SEHNR and CDR2 FQNEAQ (reference sequence). CDR3 loop: CASRIPQDNEQFF. In DNA, the CDR3 is TGTGCCAGCAGAATTCCGCAGGACAATGAGCAGTTCTTC.

There are a few counts of this clone. J is TRBJ2-2 and V is TRBV7-3; D is undetermined. Between the trimmed V and J ends, which lost 1 base and 6 bases, there was a span of 6 bases. The CDR3 is 13 amino acids. CDR1 and CDR2 (germline): SGHTA, FQGTGA. DNA of the CDR3: TGTGCCAGCAGCTTAATGGTTCCCGGGGAGCTGTTTTTT. The encoded protein is CASSLMVPGELFF.

The sample holds a few counts of this clone. J is TRBJ2-5 and V is TRBV7-2, with D hard to call. V was trimmed by 1 base and J by 5 bases, leaving 14 bases between them. Germline V lookup: CDR1 SGHTA, CDR2 FQGNSA. The CDR3 has 15 amino acids. DNA for the CDR3: TGTGCCAGCAGCTTAGTGCACAGTAGAGGCGAGACCCAGTACTTC. This codes for CASSLVHSRGETQYF.

The V call is TRBV14, the J call TRBJ2-3; D uncertain. V was trimmed by 2 bases and J by 0 bases, leaving 9 bases between them. This CDR3 region has 15 residues. Germline assignment: CDR1 SGHDN and CDR2 FVKESK. The CDR3 region has the DNA TGTGCCAGCAGCCAAACTATGATTAGCACAGATACGCAGTATTTT. Amino acid sequence: CASSQTMISTDTQYF.

This sequence joins TRBV14 and TRBJ1-1; maybe TRBD1 (5 bases). This CDR3 region has 12 residues. From germline, CDR1 is SGHDN and CDR2 FVKESK. V lost 3 bases, J lost 9 bases, and 11 bases lay in between. This CDR3 reads CASSHLGQKAFF. CDR3 bases: TGTGCCAGCAGCCATCTGGGGCAGAAAGCTTTCTTT. The complete variable domain, with remaining parts taken from reference TRBV14 and TRBJ1-1, reads EAGVTQFPSHSVIEKGQTVTLRCDPISGHDNLYWYRRVMGKEIKFLLHFVKESKQDESGMPNNRFLAERTGGTYSTLKVQPAELEDSGVYFCASSHLGQKAFFGQGTRLTVV.

V gene TRBV10-3 combines with J gene TRBJ2-7, with 8 bases lining up with TRBD1. V shed 11 bases, J shed 0 bases, and the junction held 3 bases outside the gene matches. The CDR3 contains 12 residues. Germline values: CDR1 ENHRY, CDR2 SYGVKD. The CDR3 region has the DNA TGTGCCGGAGGACAGGGCTCCTACGAGCAGTACTTC. It translates to CAGGQGSYEQYF.

The rearrangement uses TRBV5-5 and TRBJ2-7; D remains ambiguous. The CDR3 has 13 amino acids. Germline V gene sequence: CDR1 SGHKS, CDR2 YYEKEE (reference sequence). The V and J ends lost 1 base and 4 bases respectively, with 9 bases between them. CDR3 in amino acids: CASSLPTYYEQYF. The CDR3 DNA reads as TGTGCCAGCAGCTTGCCCACCTATTACGAGCAGTACTTC.

The chain joins TRBV7-2 to TRBJ2-1; a possible D gene is TRBD2 (7 bases). The CDR3 runs to 15 residues. Trimming left V 1 base short and J 4 bases short, with 11 bases between. Germline assignment: CDR1 SGHTA and CDR2 FQGNSA. This chain's CDR3 is CASSLGRGGYNEQFF. CDR3 sequence (DNA): TGTGCCAGCAGCTTAGGTAGGGGGGGGTACAATGAGCAGTTCTTC.

This rearrangement joins TRBV6-5 to TRBJ2-7; 7 nucleotides align to TRBD1. The germline V gene encodes CDR1 MNHEY and CDR2 SVGAGI. The CDR3 covers 13 residues. The ends lost 8 bases at V and 0 bases at J; junction bases unmatched: 4. The CDR3 here is CASHRDSSYEQYF. The CDR3 nucleotides read TGTGCCAGCCACCGGGACAGCTCCTACGAGCAGTACTTC.

The chain couples TRBV27 to TRBJ2-7; no definite D call. CDR3 length equals 14 residues. CDR1 is MNHEY, CDR2 SMNVEV, per germline (reference sequence). Between the trimmed V and J ends, which lost 3 bases and 4 bases, there was a span of 13 bases. The CDR3 loop is CASSFGSSIYEQYF. CDR3 coding DNA: TGTGCCAGCAGTTTTGGGTCATCGATTTACGAGCAGTACTTC.

V and J are TRBV29-1 and TRBJ2-7; TRBD2 matches 9 bases. The CDR3 has 13 residues. CDR1 SQVTM and CDR2 ANQGSEA come from the germline V gene. V shed 7 bases and J 1 base; nucleotides not matched to a gene: 5. The CDR3 region has the DNA TGCAGCGCCTTAGCGGGAGCATCCTACGAGCAGTACTTC. It yields the protein CSALAGASYEQYF.

This chain connects TRBV7-9 to TRBJ2-5; D perhaps matches TRBD1 (5 bases). V dropped 6 bases and J dropped 6 bases, with 17 bases sitting between them. In germline, CDR1 is SEHNR, CDR2 FQNEAQ (reference sequence). There are 14 residues in the CDR3. The DNA for the CDR3 is TGTGCCAGCAGAAACCCTTCTAGGGGTCAGACCCAGTACTTC. Protein sequence: CASRNPSRGQTQYF.

V is TRBV29-1 and J is TRBJ1-1, with D maybe TRBD1 (6 bases). Trimming cost V 4 bases and J 6 bases, with 9 bases left between them. Germline V gene lookup returns CDR1 SQVTM and CDR2 ANQGSEA. The CDR3 is 11 amino acids. CDR3 nucleotides: TGCAGCGTTGGATCAGGGGCTGAAGCTTTCTTT. This codes for CSVGSGAEAFF.

The chain couples TRBV5-8 to TRBJ1-4, with D possibly being TRBD1 (5 bases). The V end was cut by 0 bases, the J end by 0 bases, with 18 bases between. Germline V CDR1 and CDR2: SGHTS, YDEGEE. The CDR3 consists of 19 residues. CDR3 sequence (DNA): TGTGCCAGCAGCTTGGTGGCCCAGGGACTACGATCAACTAATGAAAAACTGTTTTTT. Translated: CASSLVAQGLRSTNEKLFF.

The CDR3 DNA follows: TGCGCCAGCAACCGGGACGCCAGCTCTGGAAACACCATATATTTT. Translating gives CASNRDASSGNTIYF. This chain links TRBV4-1 with TRBJ1-3, with D perhaps matching TRBD1 (5 bases). Germline V gene lookup returns CDR1 MGHRA and CDR2 YSYEKL. The CDR3 is made up of 15 amino acids. The V gene lost 7 bases and the J gene lost 0 bases, with 13 bases spanning the gap.

This chain links TRBV3-1 (or the pseudogene TRBV3-2) with TRBJ1-2; D gene uncertain. Per the germline V gene, CDR1 is LGHDT and CDR2 is YNNKEL (reference sequence). V was clipped by 0 bases and J by 5 bases, with 13 bases between them. The length of the CDR3 is 15 residues. The CDR3 spells CASSQDGNIGYGYTF. CDR3 DNA: TGTGCCAGCAGCCAAGATGGGAACATAGGGTATGGCTACACCTTC.

The CDR3 DNA reads as TGTGCCAGTAGTCCCGGGGGCTCTGGAAACACCATATATTTT. Translation: CASSPGGSGNTIYF. This rearrangement joins TRBV19 to TRBJ1-3, with a possible D match to TRBD1 (5 bases). This CDR3 is 14 amino acids long. Germline-derived CDR1 and CDR2 are LNHDA and SQIVND (reference sequence). The germline V and J ends were trimmed by 5 bases and 0 bases, with 8 bases remaining between them.

This clone appeared a few times. The chain has TRBV7-3 and TRBJ2-5; D not certain. Looked up from germline, CDR1 is SGHTA and CDR2 is FQGTGA. Trimming pared 4 bases from V and 2 bases from J, leaving 11 bases between. The CDR3 has 14 amino acids. CDR3 residues: CASSSPGPQETQYF. For the CDR3, the DNA is TGTGCCAGCAGCTCCCCGGGCCCTCAAGAGACCCAGTACTTC.

This clone was detected only a few times. The chain uses TRBV28 and TRBJ1-1; 9 nucleotides match TRBD1. CDR1 is MDHEN and CDR2 is SYDVKM in the germline V gene. CDR3 length: 16 amino acids. V shed 5 bases and J 1 base; nucleotides not matched to a gene: 8. CDR3 sequence: CASSLGTGWGNTEAFF. CDR3 nucleotide sequence: TGTGCCAGCAGTCTAGGGACAGGGTGGGGGAACACTGAAGCTTTCTTT.

J is TRBJ2-3 and V is TRBV6-2 or TRBV6-3; 12 bases line up with TRBD2. Germline-derived CDR1 and CDR2 are MNHEY and SVGEGT. J was trimmed by 1 base and V by 5 bases; bases with no gene match: 19. The CDR3 totals 21 residues. The CDR3 DNA is TGTGCCAGCAGTCGGGCAACTAGCGGGAGGCCCCTAAGAGGACGCACAGATACGCAGTATTTT. Protein product: CASSRATSGRPLRGRTDTQYF.

The chain's CDR3 is CASRLAGINQPQHF. The CDR3 DNA reads TGTGCCAGCAGGTTGGCGGGGATAAATCAGCCCCAGCATTTT. J is TRBJ1-5 and V is TRBV27; D ambiguous. Per germline, CDR1 MNHEY and CDR2 SMNVEV (reference sequence). Trimming cost V 6 bases and J 4 bases, with 13 bases left between them. The CDR3 loop spans 14 amino acids.

The chain is built from TRBV30 and TRBJ1-1; D ambiguous. The CDR3 spans 14 residues. The V gene's germline CDR1 is GTSNPN and CDR2 SVGIG (reference sequence). With 4 bases removed from V and 2 bases from J, the gap between germline ends came to 14 bases. DNA of the CDR3: TGTGCCTGGATCTCTACGGAGGCCAACACTGAAGCTTTCTTT. Translated, it gives CAWISTEANTEAFF.

This clone was detected a few times. This chain links TRBV7-2 with TRBJ2-3; D uncertain. Trimming took 1 base from V and 4 from J, leaving 15 bases between them. Germline-derived CDR1 and CDR2 are SGHTA and FQGNSA. This CDR3 is 16 amino acids long. The CDR3 DNA is TGTGCCAGCAGCTTAGGGCCCTTTGGGGATGCAGATACGCAGTATTTT. The encoded protein is CASSLGPFGDADTQYF.

V usage is TRBV18 and J usage is TRBJ2-7; D gene uncertain. The CDR3 runs 13 residues. V lost 2 bases, J lost 3 bases, and 8 bases lay in between. CDR1 KGHSH and CDR2 LQKENI come from the germline V gene. In nucleotides, the CDR3 is TGTGCCAGCTCACCATCGGCCGGCTACGAGCAGTACTTC. It translates to CASSPSAGYEQYF.